This T cell receptor (beta chain) originates from a study of blood T cell repertoires in COVID-19. This clone occurred a few times. The V segment lost 4 bases and the J segment 3 bases; nucleotides outside the gene matches: 11. The CDR3 totals 16 residues. Germline V gene data show CDR1 as SGHTA and CDR2 as FQGNSA. Each participant's cohort was designated according to participant-reported clinical history. Measured with immunoSEQ multiplex PCR; TCRdb has only the in-frame clones, and not every one. The profile shows a few hundred thousand clones, roughly 90% of them singletons. This TCR came from a man younger than 35 with acute COVID-19. Sequences were obtained from PBMCs or T cells enriched from blood (not recorded which). The chain couples TRBV7-2 to TRBJ2-7; 8 nucleotides match TRBD2. CDR3 coding DNA: TGTGCCAGCAGCTCGTGGGGCACTAGCGGTGGCTACGAGCAGTACTTC. This encodes CASSSWGTSGGYEQYF.